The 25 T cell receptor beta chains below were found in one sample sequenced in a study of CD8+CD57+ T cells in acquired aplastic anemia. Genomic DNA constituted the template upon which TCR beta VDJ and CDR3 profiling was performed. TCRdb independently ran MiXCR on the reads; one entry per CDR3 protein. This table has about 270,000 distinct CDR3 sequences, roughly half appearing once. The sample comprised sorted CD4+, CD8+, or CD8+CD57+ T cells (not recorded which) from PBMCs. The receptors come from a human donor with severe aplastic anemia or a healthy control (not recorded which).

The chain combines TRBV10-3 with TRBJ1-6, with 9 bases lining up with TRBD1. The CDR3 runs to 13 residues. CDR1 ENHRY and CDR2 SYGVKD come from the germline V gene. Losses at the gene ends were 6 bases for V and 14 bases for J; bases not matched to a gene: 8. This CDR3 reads CAISGDRAFALHF. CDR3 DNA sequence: TGTGCCATCAGCGGGGACAGGGCTTTCGCCCTCCACTTT.

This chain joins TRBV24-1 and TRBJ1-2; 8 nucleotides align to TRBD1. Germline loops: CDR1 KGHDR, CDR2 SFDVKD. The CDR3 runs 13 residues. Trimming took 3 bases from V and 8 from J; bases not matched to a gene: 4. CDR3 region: CATSDRSGGGYTF. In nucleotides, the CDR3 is TGTGCCACCAGTGATCGGTCAGGGGGCGGCTACACCTTC.

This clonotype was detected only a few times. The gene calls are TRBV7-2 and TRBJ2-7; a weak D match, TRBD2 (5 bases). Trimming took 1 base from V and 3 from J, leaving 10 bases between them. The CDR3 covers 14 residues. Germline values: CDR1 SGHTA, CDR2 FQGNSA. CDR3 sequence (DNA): TGTGCCAGCAGCTTAGGCTTCGGGGACTACGAGCAGTACTTC. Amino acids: CASSLGFGDYEQYF.

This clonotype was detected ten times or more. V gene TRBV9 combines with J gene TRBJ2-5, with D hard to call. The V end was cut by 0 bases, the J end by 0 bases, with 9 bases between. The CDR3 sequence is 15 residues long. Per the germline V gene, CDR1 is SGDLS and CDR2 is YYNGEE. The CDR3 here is CASSVAHGHQETQYF. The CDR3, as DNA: TGTGCCAGCAGCGTAGCTCACGGACACCAAGAGACCCAGTACTTC.

The CDR3 region is CASSPGQTLNTEAFF. DNA for the CDR3: TGTGCCAGCAGCCCGGGACAGACCCTGAACACTGAAGCTTTCTTT. The chain has TRBV25-1 and TRBJ1-1, with 7 positions matching TRBD1. Per the germline V gene, CDR1 is MGHDK and CDR2 is SYGVNS. V lost 6 bases to trimming and J lost 0 bases; unmatched junction nucleotides: 7. This CDR3 has 15 amino acids.

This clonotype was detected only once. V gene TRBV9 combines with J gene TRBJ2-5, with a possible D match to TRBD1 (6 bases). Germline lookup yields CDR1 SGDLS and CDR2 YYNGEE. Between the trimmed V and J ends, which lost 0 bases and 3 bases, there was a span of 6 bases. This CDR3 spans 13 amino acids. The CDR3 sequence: CASSVDREETQYF. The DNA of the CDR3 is TGTGCCAGCAGCGTAGACAGGGAAGAGACCCAGTACTTC.

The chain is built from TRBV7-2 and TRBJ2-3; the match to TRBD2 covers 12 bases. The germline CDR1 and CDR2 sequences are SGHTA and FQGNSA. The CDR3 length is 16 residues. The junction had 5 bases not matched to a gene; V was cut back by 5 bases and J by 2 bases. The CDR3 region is CASSTGLAGITDTQYF. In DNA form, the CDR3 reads TGTGCCAGCAGCACAGGACTAGCGGGAATCACAGATACGCAGTATTTT.

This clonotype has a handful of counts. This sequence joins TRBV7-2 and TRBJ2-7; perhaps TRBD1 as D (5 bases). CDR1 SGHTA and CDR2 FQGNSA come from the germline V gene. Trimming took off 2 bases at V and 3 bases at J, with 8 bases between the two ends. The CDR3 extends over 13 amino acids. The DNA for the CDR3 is TGTGCCAGCAGCTTATCGCAGGGCTACGAGCAGTACTTC. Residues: CASSLSQGYEQYF.

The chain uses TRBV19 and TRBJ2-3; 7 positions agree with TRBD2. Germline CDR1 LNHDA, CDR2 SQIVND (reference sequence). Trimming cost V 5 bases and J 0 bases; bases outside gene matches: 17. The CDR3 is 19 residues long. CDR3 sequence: CASSAIGLVLSSSTDTQYF. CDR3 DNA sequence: TGTGCCAGTAGTGCTATAGGACTAGTTCTCTCTTCTAGCACAGATACGCAGTATTTT.

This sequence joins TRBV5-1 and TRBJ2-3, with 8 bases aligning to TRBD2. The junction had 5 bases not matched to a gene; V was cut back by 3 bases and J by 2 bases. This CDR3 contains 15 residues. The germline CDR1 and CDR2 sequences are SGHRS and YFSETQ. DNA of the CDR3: TGCGCCAGCAGCTCCAAACTAGCGGACACAGATACGCAGTATTTT. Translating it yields CASSSKLADTDTQYF. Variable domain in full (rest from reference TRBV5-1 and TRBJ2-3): KAGVTQTPRYLIKTRGQQVTLSCSPISGHRSVSWYQQTPGQGLQFLFEYFSETQRNKGNFPGRFSGRQFSNSRSEMNVSTLELGDSALYLCASSSKLADTDTQYFGPGTRLTVL.

The CDR3 region is CASSTGVDGYTF. DNA of the CDR3: TGTGCCAGCAGTACAGGGGTTGATGGCTACACCTTC. V gene TRBV2 combines with J gene TRBJ1-2; 7 bases fit TRBD1. CDR1 and CDR2 (germline): SNHLY, FYNNEI. J lost 6 bases, V lost 5 bases, and 3 bases had no gene match. The CDR3 is 12 amino acids.

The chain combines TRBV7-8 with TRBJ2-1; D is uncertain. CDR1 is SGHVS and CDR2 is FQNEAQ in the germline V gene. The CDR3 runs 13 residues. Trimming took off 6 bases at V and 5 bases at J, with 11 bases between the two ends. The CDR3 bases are TGTGCCAGCAGTATTGGCCCAAACAATGAGCAGTTCTTC. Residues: CASSIGPNNEQFF.

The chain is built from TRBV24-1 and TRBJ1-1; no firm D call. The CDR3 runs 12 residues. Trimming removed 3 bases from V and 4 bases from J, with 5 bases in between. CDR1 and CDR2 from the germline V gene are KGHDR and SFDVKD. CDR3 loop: CATSDRSTEAFF. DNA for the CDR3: TGTGCCACCAGTGATCGAAGCACTGAAGCTTTCTTT.

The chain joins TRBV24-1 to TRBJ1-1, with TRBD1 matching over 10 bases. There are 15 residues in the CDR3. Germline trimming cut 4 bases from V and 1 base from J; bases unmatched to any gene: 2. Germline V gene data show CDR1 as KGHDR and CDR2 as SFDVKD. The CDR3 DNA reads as TGTGCCACCAGTGAGGGACAGGGGAGGAACACTGAAGCTTTCTTT. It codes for CATSEGQGRNTEAFF.

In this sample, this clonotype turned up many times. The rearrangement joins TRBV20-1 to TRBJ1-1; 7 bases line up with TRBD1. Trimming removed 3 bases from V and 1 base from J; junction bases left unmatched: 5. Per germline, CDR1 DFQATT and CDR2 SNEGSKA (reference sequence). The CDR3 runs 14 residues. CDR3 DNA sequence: TGCAGTGCTAGTATTTGGACAGGGAACACTGAAGCTTTCTTT. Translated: CSASIWTGNTEAFF.

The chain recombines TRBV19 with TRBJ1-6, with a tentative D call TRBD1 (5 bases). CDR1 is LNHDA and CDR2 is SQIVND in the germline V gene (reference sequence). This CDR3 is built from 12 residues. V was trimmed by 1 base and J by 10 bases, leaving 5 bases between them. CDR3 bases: TGTGCCAGTAGTATAGGGGACTCACCCCTCCACTTT. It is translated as CASSIGDSPLHF.

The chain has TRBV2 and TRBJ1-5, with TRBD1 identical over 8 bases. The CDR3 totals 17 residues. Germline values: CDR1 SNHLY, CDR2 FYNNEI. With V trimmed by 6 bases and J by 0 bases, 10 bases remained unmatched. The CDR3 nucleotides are TGTGCCAGCAGATCCGGGACAGGCCCCCCTAGCAATCAGCCCCAGCATTTT. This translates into CASRSGTGPPSNQPQHF.

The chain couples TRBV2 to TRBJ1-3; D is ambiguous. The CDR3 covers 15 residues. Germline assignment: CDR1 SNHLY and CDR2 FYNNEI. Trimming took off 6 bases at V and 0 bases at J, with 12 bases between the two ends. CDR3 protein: CASRPDTDSGNTIYF. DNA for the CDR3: TGTGCCAGCAGACCCGACACCGACTCTGGAAACACCATATATTTT.

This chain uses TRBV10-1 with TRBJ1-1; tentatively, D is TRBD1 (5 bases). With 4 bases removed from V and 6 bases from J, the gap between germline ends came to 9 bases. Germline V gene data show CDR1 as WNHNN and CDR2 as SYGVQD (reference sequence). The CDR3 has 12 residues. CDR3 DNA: TGCGCCAGCAGTGGAAGGGGATCTGAAGCTTTCTTT. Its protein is CASSGRGSEAFF.

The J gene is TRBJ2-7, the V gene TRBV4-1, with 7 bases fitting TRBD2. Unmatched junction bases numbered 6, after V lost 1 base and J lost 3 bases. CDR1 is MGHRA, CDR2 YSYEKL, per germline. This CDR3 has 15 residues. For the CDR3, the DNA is TGCGCCAGCAGCCAAGGAGGAAGCGGGGACTACGAGCAGTACTTC. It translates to CASSQGGSGDYEQYF.

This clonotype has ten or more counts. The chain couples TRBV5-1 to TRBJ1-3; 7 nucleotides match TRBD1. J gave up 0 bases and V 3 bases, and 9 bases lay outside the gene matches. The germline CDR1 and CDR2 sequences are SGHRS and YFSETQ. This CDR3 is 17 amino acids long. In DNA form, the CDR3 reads TGCGCCAGCAGCTATTCCGGGACAGTCAGCTCTGGAAACACCATATATTTT. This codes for CASSYSGTVSSGNTIYF.

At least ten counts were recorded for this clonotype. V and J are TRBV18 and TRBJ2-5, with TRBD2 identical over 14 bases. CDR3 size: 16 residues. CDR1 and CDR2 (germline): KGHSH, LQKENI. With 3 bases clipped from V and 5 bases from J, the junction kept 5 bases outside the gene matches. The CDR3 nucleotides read TGTGCCAGCTCACCTCGGACTAGCGGGGGGCTGGAGACCCAGTACTTC. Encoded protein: CASSPRTSGGLETQYF.

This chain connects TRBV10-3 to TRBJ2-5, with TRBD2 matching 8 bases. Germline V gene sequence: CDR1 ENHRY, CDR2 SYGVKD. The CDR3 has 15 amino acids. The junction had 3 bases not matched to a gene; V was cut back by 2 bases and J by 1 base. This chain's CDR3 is CAISESSGAQETQYF. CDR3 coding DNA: TGTGCCATCAGTGAGAGTAGCGGGGCCCAAGAGACCCAGTACTTC.

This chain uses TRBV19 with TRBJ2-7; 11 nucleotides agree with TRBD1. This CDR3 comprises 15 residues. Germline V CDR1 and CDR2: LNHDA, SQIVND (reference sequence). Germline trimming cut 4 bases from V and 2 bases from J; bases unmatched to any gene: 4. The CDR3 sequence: CASSTTGQGAYEQYF. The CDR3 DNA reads TGTGCCAGTAGTACCACGGGACAGGGGGCCTACGAGCAGTACTTC.

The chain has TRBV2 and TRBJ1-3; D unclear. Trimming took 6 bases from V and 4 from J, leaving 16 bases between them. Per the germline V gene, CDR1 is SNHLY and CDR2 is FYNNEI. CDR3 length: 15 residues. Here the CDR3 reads CASSTRQLGGNTIYF. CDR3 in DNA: TGTGCCAGCAGCACTAGGCAGCTGGGGGGAAACACCATATATTTT.